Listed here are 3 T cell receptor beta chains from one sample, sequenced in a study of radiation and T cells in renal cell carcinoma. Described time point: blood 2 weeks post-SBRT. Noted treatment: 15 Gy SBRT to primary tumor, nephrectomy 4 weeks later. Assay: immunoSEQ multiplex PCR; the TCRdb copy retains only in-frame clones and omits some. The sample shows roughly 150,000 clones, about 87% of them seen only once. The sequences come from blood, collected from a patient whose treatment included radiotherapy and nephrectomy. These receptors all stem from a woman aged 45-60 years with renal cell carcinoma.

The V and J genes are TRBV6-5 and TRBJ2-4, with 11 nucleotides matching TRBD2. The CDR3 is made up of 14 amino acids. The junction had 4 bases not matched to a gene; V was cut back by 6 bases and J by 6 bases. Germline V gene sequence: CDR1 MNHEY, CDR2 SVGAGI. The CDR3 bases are TGTGCCAGCAGACCGGGGACTAGCGGAAACATTCAGTACTTC. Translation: CASRPGTSGNIQYF.

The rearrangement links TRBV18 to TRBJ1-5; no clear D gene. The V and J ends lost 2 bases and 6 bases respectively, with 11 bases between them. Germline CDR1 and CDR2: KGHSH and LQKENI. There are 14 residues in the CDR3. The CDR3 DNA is TGTGCCAGCTCACCAGACGGAGGCGTTCAGCCCCAGCATTTT. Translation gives CASSPDGGVQPQHF.

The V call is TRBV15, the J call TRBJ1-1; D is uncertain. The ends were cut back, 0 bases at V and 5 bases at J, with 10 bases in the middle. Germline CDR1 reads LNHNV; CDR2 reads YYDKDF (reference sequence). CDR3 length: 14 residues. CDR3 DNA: TGTGCCACCAGCAGAGATGGCGAAAGGACTGAAGCTTTCTTT. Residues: CATSRDGERTEAFF.